The 26 T cell receptor beta chains reported below all come from one sample, sequenced in a study of T cell changes during pregnancy in multiple sclerosis. Method: immunoSEQ multiplex PCR; TCRdb's copy keeps in-frame clones and lacks some. The sample includes over 100,000 clones, 92% of them seen just once. The sequenced sample was peripheral blood, obtained in the third trimester of pregnancy. Source of these receptors: a female donor with multiple sclerosis, enrolled in a pregnancy study.

The chain has TRBV5-1 and TRBJ2-5, with 10 bases fitting TRBD2. From germline, CDR1 is SGHRS and CDR2 YFSETQ. The length of the CDR3 is 17 residues. Losses at the gene ends were 0 bases for V and 2 bases for J; bases not matched to a gene: 7. CDR3 region: CASSLESSGSWQETQYF. In DNA, the CDR3 is TGCGCCAGCAGCTTGGAGTCTAGCGGGAGCTGGCAAGAGACCCAGTACTTC.

This chain uses TRBV5-8 with TRBJ2-7; no clear D. This CDR3 is 12 amino acids long. V lost 6 bases and J lost 4, with 11 bases in between. The germline CDR1 and CDR2 sequences are SGHTS and YDEGEE. The chain's CDR3 is CASTRRRYEQYF. The CDR3 region has the DNA TGTGCCAGCACTCGACGGAGATACGAGCAGTACTTC.

The J gene is TRBJ1-2, the V gene TRBV19; D gene uncertain. Trimming cost V 4 bases and J 6 bases, with 18 bases left between them. The CDR3 runs to 15 residues. Germline CDR1 is LNHDA and CDR2 is SQIVND (reference sequence). This CDR3 is CASSTPGEGVHGYTF. The DNA of the CDR3 is TGTGCCAGTAGTACCCCCGGGGAGGGTGTTCATGGCTACACCTTC.

V and J are TRBV29-1 and TRBJ1-2; 7 bases agree with TRBD1. Germline V gives CDR1 SQVTM, CDR2 ANQGSEA. This CDR3 is 14 amino acids long. The CDR3 sequence is CSVRDSSLHYGYTF. CDR3 sequence (DNA): TGCAGTGTCCGGGACAGTTCCCTTCACTATGGCTACACCTTC. The entire variable domain, with the rest obtained from reference TRBV29-1 and TRBJ1-2, is as follows: SAVISQKPSRDICQRGTSLTIQCQVDSQVTMMFWYRQQPGQSLTLIATANQGSEATYESGFVIDKFPISRPNLTFSTLTVSNMSPEDSSIYLCSVRDSSLHYGYTFGSGTRLTVV.

V is TRBV29-1 and J is TRBJ2-1; 7 bases are shared with TRBD1. The length of the CDR3 is 15 residues. V shed 1 base and J 2 bases; nucleotides not matched to a gene: 5. Per the germline V gene, CDR1 is SQVTM and CDR2 is ANQGSEA. The DNA for the CDR3 is TGCAGCGTTGAAGCGGGACAGTCCCCCTACAATGAGCAGTTCTTC. Protein: CSVEAGQSPYNEQFF.

The V call is TRBV7-6, the J call TRBJ1-3; D not resolved. CDR1 SGHVS and CDR2 FNYEAQ come from the germline V gene. V dropped 3 bases and J dropped 4 bases, with 7 bases sitting between them. This CDR3 comprises 13 residues. The CDR3 loop is CASSFGRGNTIYF. The DNA of the CDR3 is TGTGCCAGCAGCTTCGGTAGAGGAAACACCATATATTTT.

In this sample, this clone turned up a few times. The rearrangement links TRBV30 to TRBJ1-2; D possibly corresponds to TRBD1 (5 bases). The CDR3 length is 13 residues. Germline-derived CDR1 and CDR2 are GTSNPN and SVGIG (reference sequence). Trimming removed 4 bases at V and 2 bases at J, with 11 bases between. CDR3 residues: CAWTGISNYGYTF. CDR3 coding DNA: TGTGCCTGGACAGGGATATCAAACTATGGCTACACCTTC.

This rearrangement joins TRBV6-5 to TRBJ2-7; 9 bases are a match to TRBD1. The trim removed 5 bases at V and 4 bases at J, leaving 3 bases unmatched. This CDR3 is 13 amino acids long. Per the germline V gene, CDR1 is MNHEY and CDR2 is SVGAGI. This CDR3 reads CASSKTGGYEQYF. CDR3 coding DNA: TGTGCCAGCAGTAAGACAGGGGGGTACGAGCAGTACTTC.

As DNA, the CDR3 is TGTGCCAGTAGTAGGCTCGGGGGACCCCATGGCTACACCTTC. This gives the protein CASSRLGGPHGYTF. The chain recombines TRBV19 with TRBJ1-2; D perhaps matches TRBD1 (5 bases). The V end was cut by 4 bases, the J end by 6 bases, with 15 bases between. The CDR3 is 14 residues long. CDR1 and CDR2 (germline): LNHDA, SQIVND (reference sequence).

This chain uses TRBV9 with TRBJ2-4; perhaps TRBD2 as D (7 bases). This CDR3 spans 19 amino acids. Germline assignment: CDR1 SGDLS and CDR2 YYNGEE. V lost 0 bases, J lost 5 bases, and 24 bases lay in between. CDR3 bases: TGTGCCAGCAGCGTAGGGGGGGGCAGGGGCTCCACGGAGGAAAACATTCAGTACTTC. This codes for CASSVGGGRGSTEENIQYF.

This chain links TRBV7-2 with TRBJ1-6; the D gene is possibly TRBD1 (6 bases). V lost 4 bases to trimming and J lost 7 bases, with 17 bases between them. Per germline, CDR1 SGHTA and CDR2 FQGNSA. CDR3 length: 16 residues. CDR3: CASSSNRASPNSPLHF. The CDR3 region has the DNA TGTGCCAGCAGCTCCAACAGGGCCTCACCCAATTCACCCCTCCACTTT.

The chain carries TRBV28 and TRBJ2-7, with D possibly matching TRBD1 (5 bases). Trimming shortened V by 5 bases and J by 0 bases, and 17 bases separated the two germline ends. The CDR3 contains 16 residues. CDR1 is MDHEN and CDR2 is SYDVKM in the germline V gene. The CDR3 region has the DNA TGTGCCAGCAGTCCCCCTGGGGCTCAAAGCTCCTACGAGCAGTACTTC. Translated, it gives CASSPPGAQSSYEQYF.

The chain combines TRBV6-1 with TRBJ1-2; D is uncertain. CDR1 and CDR2 (germline): MNHNS, SASEGT. The CDR3 covers 13 residues. Deletions cut 1 base from V and 8 bases from J, with 11 bases between. The CDR3 region is CASSEVTDLGYTF. The CDR3 DNA is TGTGCCAGCAGTGAAGTCACAGACCTAGGCTACACCTTC.

The CDR3 DNA follows: TGTGCCAGCGGACCTGACAGCCTCACTGAAGCTTTCTTT. Residues: CASGPDSLTEAFF. The chain links TRBV5-4 to TRBJ1-1; weak D call: TRBD1 (5 bases). Germline assignment: CDR1 SGHNT and CDR2 YYREEE (reference sequence). The CDR3 is 13 amino acids. Between the trimmed V and J ends, which lost 7 bases and 4 bases, there was a span of 14 bases.

The V call is TRBV20-1, the J call TRBJ2-3; no clear D gene. The CDR3 runs to 11 residues. With 1 base removed from V and 5 bases from J, the gap between germline ends came to 4 bases. CDR1 and CDR2 from the germline V gene are DFQATT and SNEGSKA (reference sequence). For the CDR3, the DNA is TGCAGTGCTAGAGCCAGAGATACGCAGTATTTT. Encoded protein: CSARARDTQYF.

The genes are TRBV5-1 and TRBJ2-5; 8 bases align to TRBD2. Trimming at V came to 0 bases and at J to 5 bases, leaving 9 bases not matched to a gene. Germline V CDR1 and CDR2: SGHRS, YFSETQ. This CDR3 has 16 residues. CDR3: CASSLGLATGGETQYF. CDR3 DNA sequence: TGCGCCAGCAGCTTGGGACTAGCGACCGGAGGGGAGACCCAGTACTTC.

The chain has TRBV10-3 and TRBJ2-3; tentatively, D is TRBD2 (7 bases). Per germline, CDR1 ENHRY and CDR2 SYGVKD. This CDR3 has 15 residues. The V end was cut by 2 bases, the J end by 2 bases, with 11 bases between. The CDR3 DNA is TGTGCCATCAGTGAGGGGCGGGGGCCCACAGATACGCAGTATTTT. Its protein product is CAISEGRGPTDTQYF.

The chain recombines TRBV7-2 with TRBJ1-2; D is ambiguous. The V gene's germline CDR1 is SGHTA and CDR2 FQGNSA. V lost 1 base and J 3 bases, leaving 6 bases between the germline ends. This CDR3 is 13 amino acids long. CDR3 sequence reads: CASSLDRDYGYTF. The CDR3 nucleotides are TGTGCCAGCAGCTTAGATCGGGACTATGGCTACACCTTC.

Only a few counts were recorded for this clone. This rearrangement joins TRBV6-5 to TRBJ1-2, with D hard to call. There are 14 residues in the CDR3. Trimming took 5 bases from V and 4 from J, leaving 14 bases between them. Germline V gene data show CDR1 as MNHEY and CDR2 as SVGAGI. The CDR3 nucleotides read TGTGCCAGCAGTCCCCCCGGAAGGAGCTATGGCTACACCTTC. Protein: CASSPPGRSYGYTF.

The sample holds one count of this clone. The genes are TRBV2 and TRBJ2-1; 10 nucleotides agree with TRBD1. Germline lookup yields CDR1 SNHLY and CDR2 FYNNEI. The ends lost 1 base at V and 8 bases at J; junction bases unmatched: 5. The CDR3 runs to 15 residues. This CDR3 is CASSEGSTGGYEQFF. The CDR3 DNA reads TGTGCCAGCAGTGAAGGTTCGACAGGGGGCTATGAGCAGTTCTTC. The full variable domain, in which reference TRBV2 and TRBJ2-1 provide the parts outside the CDR3, is EPEVTQTPSHQVTQMGQEVILRCVPISNHLYFYWYRQILGQKVEFLVSFYNNEISEKSEIFDDQFSVERPDGSNFTLKIRSTKLEDSAMYFCASSEGSTGGYEQFFGPGTRLTVL.

V gene TRBV4-2 combines with J gene TRBJ1-1, with D uncertain. The CDR3 has 14 residues. The V gene lost 0 bases and the J gene lost 0 bases, with 5 bases spanning the gap. Germline CDR1 is LGHNA and CDR2 is YNFKEQ. The CDR3 region is CASSQEGVNTEAFF. The CDR3 DNA follows: TGTGCCAGCAGCCAAGAGGGAGTGAACACTGAAGCTTTCTTT.

V is TRBV5-4 and J is TRBJ2-7; 12 positions match TRBD2. The junction had 11 bases not matched to a gene; V was cut back by 4 bases and J by 0 bases. The CDR3 contains 18 residues. The germline CDR1 and CDR2 sequences are SGHNT and YYREEE (reference sequence). CDR3 residues: CASSTAGTSGYYSYEQYF. CDR3 DNA sequence: TGTGCCAGCAGCACAGCCGGGACTAGCGGGTACTACTCCTACGAGCAGTACTTC.

This clone was seen just once. The chain joins TRBV13 to TRBJ2-2; D is perhaps TRBD2 (7 bases). Trimming took off 2 bases at V and 3 bases at J, with 13 bases between the two ends. Germline values: CDR1 PRHDT, CDR2 FYEKMQ (reference sequence). The CDR3 is 16 residues long. In DNA, the CDR3 is TGTGCCAGCAGCTTATGGCGGGGGCGGGACACCGGGGAGCTGTTTTTT. Its protein product is CASSLWRGRDTGELFF.

The chain has TRBV7-9 and TRBJ1-5; TRBD1 matches 10 bases. The V gene's germline CDR1 is SEHNR and CDR2 FQNEAQ (reference sequence). The CDR3 length is 18 residues. V gave up 5 bases and J gave up 1 base; unmatched junction bases: 11. The CDR3 loop is CASSPGTGDFTSNQPQHF. CDR3 in DNA: TGTGCCAGCAGCCCCGGGACAGGGGACTTTACGAGCAATCAGCCCCAGCATTTT.

This clone has just a few counts. V gene TRBV27 combines with J gene TRBJ1-1, with no clear D. The CDR3 is 13 amino acids. V shed 0 bases and J shed 4 bases, with 6 bases lying between them. Germline CDR1 reads MNHEY; CDR2 reads SMNVEV (reference sequence). The CDR3 sequence: CASSLSAVTEAFF. The CDR3, as DNA: TGTGCCAGCAGTTTATCTGCGGTCACTGAAGCTTTCTTT.

The chain links TRBV20-1 to TRBJ1-6; D gene uncertain. CDR1 and CDR2 from the germline V gene are DFQATT and SNEGSKA (reference sequence). This CDR3 region has 11 residues. Trimming removed 0 bases from V and 9 bases from J, with 3 bases in between. CDR3 region: CSARDSSPLHF. The CDR3 DNA reads as TGCAGTGCTAGAGATAGTTCACCCCTCCACTTT.